One and the same sample provided the 27 T cell receptor beta chains below, sequenced in a study of cytotoxic CD8 clonotypes in ibrutinib-treated CLL. TCRdb's table, derived via immunoSEQ multiplex PCR, lists solely in-frame clones and lacks some. Of some 200,000 clones listed, 79% are singletons. Material: PBMCs, obtained after 12 months of ibrutinib treatment. The receptors shown here come from a human donor with chronic lymphocytic leukemia.

V and J are TRBV27 and TRBJ2-7, with no clear D. The CDR3 has 13 residues. CDR1 MNHEY and CDR2 SMNVEV come from the germline V gene (reference sequence). V dropped 5 bases and J dropped 5 bases, with 13 bases sitting between them. The CDR3 DNA is TGTGCCAGCAGTCCGCCGGAATGGGACGAGCAGTACTTC. Translating it yields CASSPPEWDEQYF.

The CDR3 DNA reads as TGTGCCAGCAGGCCGGGACAAAACTCCTACGAGCAGTACTTC. Amino acid sequence: CASRPGQNSYEQYF. This chain uses TRBV6-1 with TRBJ2-7, with a possible D match to TRBD1 (6 bases). Germline values: CDR1 MNHNS, CDR2 SASEGT. V shed 6 bases and J shed 0 bases, with 12 bases lying between them. The CDR3 contains 14 residues.

The genes are TRBV6-5 and TRBJ1-2, with 9 bases aligning to TRBD1. The CDR3 length is 15 residues. V was pared by 5 bases and J by 8 bases, with 12 bases of the junction left unmatched. Germline V CDR1 and CDR2: MNHEY, SVGAGI. The CDR3 reads CASSKGQGGAGGYTF. Written as DNA, the CDR3 is TGTGCCAGCAGTAAGGGACAGGGAGGGGCAGGAGGCTACACCTTC.

The chain is built from TRBV2 and TRBJ1-2; 7 bases line up with TRBD1. The CDR3 sequence is 17 residues long. The trim removed 6 bases at V and 4 bases at J, leaving 17 bases unmatched. From germline, CDR1 is SNHLY and CDR2 FYNNEI. The CDR3 sequence is CASRRFGQAEGGYGYTF. In DNA, the CDR3 is TGTGCCAGCAGGCGCTTTGGACAGGCGGAAGGCGGCTATGGCTACACCTTC.

The J gene is TRBJ2-1, the V gene TRBV4-2; tentatively, D is TRBD2 (5 bases). There are 15 residues in the CDR3. V was shortened by 0 bases and J by 6 bases, with 12 bases between the two germline ends. Germline V gene data show CDR1 as LGHNA and CDR2 as YNFKEQ. The CDR3 loop reads CASSQDELVTNEQFF. The DNA of the CDR3 is TGTGCCAGCAGCCAAGATGAACTAGTAACCAATGAGCAGTTCTTC.

The chain is built from TRBV9 and TRBJ2-3, with TRBD2 identical over 14 bases. The trim removed 7 bases at V and 5 bases at J, leaving 9 bases unmatched. Germline V gene lookup returns CDR1 SGDLS and CDR2 YYNGEE. The CDR3 is made up of 16 amino acids. Here the CDR3 DNA reads TGTGCCAGCGGCCTGACTAGCGGGGGGGCCGGAGATACGCAGTATTTT. Translation gives CASGLTSGGAGDTQYF.

This sequence joins TRBV27 and TRBJ2-7; TRBD1 might be the D (5 bases). Between the trimmed V and J ends, which lost 3 bases and 2 bases, there was a span of 11 bases. Germline V gene lookup returns CDR1 MNHEY and CDR2 SMNVEV (reference sequence). The CDR3 totals 14 residues. CDR3 nucleotides: TGTGCCAGCAGTTTTCGTACAGGTACCTACGAGCAGTACTTC. It specifies CASSFRTGTYEQYF.

The chain carries TRBV7-3 and TRBJ1-2; D remains ambiguous. Germline CDR1 SGHTA, CDR2 FQGTGA. Between the trimmed V and J ends, which lost 5 bases and 2 bases, there was a span of 9 bases. This CDR3 comprises 13 residues. The CDR3 protein is CASSPRLNYGYTF. CDR3 bases: TGTGCCAGCAGCCCCCGGCTGAACTATGGCTACACCTTC.

The chain is built from TRBV19 and TRBJ1-2; D unresolved. The CDR3 runs to 13 residues. With 7 bases removed from V and 8 bases from J, the gap between germline ends came to 17 bases. Germline CDR1 is LNHDA and CDR2 is SQIVND (reference sequence). The CDR3 loop is CASTDGVGSGYTF. The CDR3, as DNA: TGTGCCAGTACCGATGGCGTCGGGTCCGGCTACACCTTC. Variable domain in full (rest from reference TRBV19 and TRBJ1-2): DGGITQSPKYLFRKEGQNVTLSCEQNLNHDAMYWYRQDPGQGLRLIYYSQIVNDFQKGDIAEGYSVSREKKESFPLTVTSAQKNPTAFYLCASTDGVGSGYTFGSGTRLTVV.

This chain joins TRBV30 and TRBJ2-5; 7 bases agree with TRBD2. J was trimmed by 2 bases and V by 0 bases; bases with no gene match: 12. CDR3 size: 17 residues. CDR1 GTSNPN and CDR2 SVGIG come from the germline V gene (reference sequence). In nucleotides, the CDR3 is TGTGCCTGGAGTGTTGAATCCCGTGCGGGAGTTCAAGAGACCCAGTACTTC. Its translation: CAWSVESRAGVQETQYF.

V usage is TRBV21-1 and J usage is TRBJ1-2. TRBV21-1 is a listed pseudogene. CDR3 length: 16 amino acids. The CDR3 DNA reads as TGTGCCAGCCTGGGGGAGCTTATCGGAAGGGACTATGGCTACACCTTC. This encodes CASLGELIGRDYGYTF.

The genes are TRBV15 and TRBJ1-2, with TRBD1 identical over 7 bases. The CDR3 is 14 amino acids. Germline V gene sequence: CDR1 LNHNV, CDR2 YYDKDF (reference sequence). V trimming: 6 bases; J trimming: 3 bases; junction bases outside the gene matches: 7. CDR3 coding DNA: TGTGCCACCAGTCGACAGGGTATAGACTATGGCTACACCTTC. Protein: CATSRQGIDYGYTF.

The V and J genes are TRBV14 and TRBJ2-1; the D is unclear. Trimming stripped 0 bases from V and 6 bases from J, with 6 bases between. This CDR3 has 13 amino acids. Germline V gene data show CDR1 as SGHDN and CDR2 as FVKESK. CDR3 DNA sequence: TGTGCCAGCAGCCAAGAATCGTCCAATGAGCAGTTCTTC. Translation: CASSQESSNEQFF.

The rearrangement uses TRBV18 and TRBJ2-5; D remains unclear. In germline, CDR1 is KGHSH, CDR2 LQKENI. This CDR3 contains 13 residues. The V end lost 3 bases, the J end lost 4 bases, and 9 bases lay between the germline ends. The CDR3 nucleotides are TGTGCCAGCTCACCTCCCAACGGAGAGACCCAGTACTTC. It codes for CASSPPNGETQYF.

This clone is a singleton in its sample. The gene calls are TRBV13 and TRBJ2-1; a possible D gene is TRBD2 (5 bases). Germline CDR1 is PRHDT and CDR2 is FYEKMQ (reference sequence). The CDR3 has 15 amino acids. The V end lost 5 bases, the J end lost 9 bases, and 20 bases lay between the germline ends. The CDR3 nucleotides read TGTGCCAGCAGCCTACTAGGAAACGTAGGGAGTGAGCAGTTCTTC. This sequence encodes CASSLLGNVGSEQFF.

This clone was observed a few times. This chain links TRBV18 with TRBJ1-6, with 7 bases aligning to TRBD1. Trimming at V came to 4 bases and at J to 9 bases, leaving 12 bases not matched to a gene. Per germline, CDR1 KGHSH and CDR2 LQKENI. The CDR3 is 16 amino acids. The CDR3 sequence is CASSRGTAGWRSPLHF. The DNA for the CDR3 is TGTGCCAGCTCACGAGGGACAGCGGGATGGCGTTCACCCCTCCACTTT.

The chain recombines TRBV14 with TRBJ2-2, with unresolved D. Germline V CDR1 and CDR2: SGHDN, FVKESK. CDR3 length: 14 amino acids. V lost 0 bases and J 7 bases, leaving 9 bases between the germline ends. In nucleotides, the CDR3 is TGTGCCAGCAGCCAAGATTTGGCGATCGGGGAGCTGTTTTTT. It encodes CASSQDLAIGELFF. The full variable domain, in which reference TRBV14 and TRBJ2-2 provide the parts outside the CDR3, is EAGVTQFPSHSVIEKGQTVTLRCDPISGHDNLYWYRRVMGKEIKFLLHFVKESKQDESGMPNNRFLAERTGGTYSTLKVQPAELEDSGVYFCASSQDLAIGELFFGEGSRLTVL.

V and J are TRBV9 and TRBJ1-2; no reliable D call. CDR1 is SGDLS and CDR2 is YYNGEE in the germline V gene. V was cut by 5 bases and J by 4 bases, with 15 bases left in between. The CDR3 has 14 amino acids. CDR3 sequence: CASRRTHGSYGYTF. Here the CDR3 DNA reads TGTGCCAGCAGGAGGACCCACGGAAGCTATGGCTACACCTTC.

The V and J genes are TRBV7-9 and TRBJ1-1; no clear D gene. From germline, CDR1 is SEHNR and CDR2 FQNEAQ (reference sequence). The CDR3 contains 13 residues. Trimming left V 5 bases short and J 3 bases short, with 10 bases between. The CDR3 nucleotides read TGTGCCAGCAGCGTTGGAGGGTACACTGAAGCTTTCTTT. Its protein product is CASSVGGYTEAFF.

This clone was recorded only once. V and J are TRBV9 and TRBJ2-7; no firm D call. This CDR3 is 14 amino acids long. The V end lost 0 bases, the J end lost 1 base, and 8 bases lay between the germline ends. Germline assignment: CDR1 SGDLS and CDR2 YYNGEE. For the CDR3, the DNA is TGTGCCAGCAGCGTAGCATCTCCGTCCTACGAGCAGTACTTC. Translated: CASSVASPSYEQYF.

This clone showed up just a few times. The V call is TRBV7-8, the J call TRBJ1-5; D remains ambiguous. The germline V gene encodes CDR1 SGHVS and CDR2 FQNEAQ. The ends were cut back, 5 bases at V and 2 bases at J, with 22 bases in the middle. CDR3 length: 18 amino acids. The CDR3 sequence: CASSPPRWGTVGNQPQHF. CDR3 in DNA: TGTGCCAGCAGCCCTCCTAGGTGGGGAACGGTGGGCAATCAGCCCCAGCATTTT.

The chain uses TRBV18 and TRBJ2-2; TRBD2 aligns across 10 bases. The CDR3 totals 15 residues. Germline CDR1 is KGHSH and CDR2 is LQKENI. The J segment lost 5 bases and the V segment lost 4 bases, leaving 4 bases of the junction unmatched. The CDR3, as DNA: TGTGCCAGCTCACGGGGACTAGCGAGGACCGGGGAGCTGTTTTTT. It encodes CASSRGLARTGELFF.

The chain recombines TRBV25-1 with TRBJ1-2; TRBD1 aligns across 10 bases. J lost 6 bases, V lost 3 bases, and 10 bases had no gene match. The CDR3 consists of 16 residues. Germline CDR1 reads MGHDK; CDR2 reads SYGVNS. CDR3 protein: CASSDRTTGGADGYTF. In DNA form, the CDR3 reads TGTGCCAGCAGTGACCGGACGACAGGGGGCGCCGATGGCTACACCTTC.

This chain connects TRBV2 to TRBJ1-2; maybe TRBD1 (5 bases). V dropped 6 bases and J dropped 8 bases, with 22 bases sitting between them. The germline gives CDR1 SNHLY, CDR2 FYNNEI. The CDR3 is made up of 15 amino acids. CDR3 nucleotides: TGTGCCAGCAGGACCGGGACCTTCCTACTTGGAGGCTACACCTTC. Its protein product is CASRTGTFLLGGYTF.

The CDR3, as DNA: TGTGCCTGGAGTGTAGGGGGCAGGAATCAGCCCCAGCATTTT. This gives the protein CAWSVGGRNQPQHF. The chain carries TRBV30 and TRBJ1-5, with 7 nucleotides matching TRBD1. The CDR3 runs to 14 residues. The V and J ends lost 0 bases and 4 bases, in that order; junction bases with no gene match: 3. Germline CDR1 GTSNPN, CDR2 SVGIG (reference sequence).

The J gene is TRBJ1-2, the V gene TRBV9; TRBD1 aligns across 9 bases. The CDR3 is 14 residues long. V dropped 4 bases and J dropped 4; count of bases not matched to a gene: 5. Germline V gene sequence: CDR1 SGDLS, CDR2 YYNGEE. The CDR3 bases are TGTGCCAGCAGCCCGGACAGGGGATTCTATGGCTACACCTTC. Protein product: CASSPDRGFYGYTF.

This clone was seen at least ten times. The chain combines TRBV7-8 with TRBJ2-7; 7 bases agree with TRBD2. CDR3 length: 16 amino acids. The ends lost 5 bases at V and 2 bases at J; junction bases unmatched: 12. Germline CDR1 and CDR2: SGHVS and FQNEAQ. CDR3 sequence (DNA): TGTGCCAGCAGCCCTAGTGGGGGGGGTTACCCCTACGAGCAGTACTTC. This codes for CASSPSGGGYPYEQYF.